A selection of T cell receptor beta chains follows, all from one sample in a study of regulatory T cells in long-lasting Graves disease. TCRdb reprocessed the multiplex PCR reads via MiXCR and lists one record per CDR3 protein. The data contain roughly 500,000 distinct CDR3 sequences, roughly 21% of them singletons. The source was peripheral blood mononuclear cells (PBMCs), collected when the disease was refractory, from a patient treated with antithyroid drugs. The receptors were sampled from a female donor with Graves disease. The CDR3 runs from the conserved cysteine through the conserved F or W. D genes are given only for firm matches. Part of the rows lack a size; the others show once, few, many or a class for expanded clones.

CDR3nt,CDR3aa,j_gene,d_gene,len,abundance,v_gene
TGTGCCATCAGTGACATGGCGAACACTGAAGCTTTCTTT,CAISDMANTEAFF,TRBJ1-1,.,13,few,TRBV10-3
TGTGCCAGCAGTTCGGACAGCTCCTATAATTCACCCCTCCACTTT,CASSSDSSYNSPLHF,TRBJ1-6,.,15,many,TRBV28
TGTGCCAGCGGACCAGGGCCGCGTAACACTGAAGCTTTCTTT,CASGPGPRNTEAFF,TRBJ1-1,.,14,.,TRBV7-9
TGTGCCAGCAGCTTGGTGGATAGCATGAATCGAGTAAAACTGTTTTTT,CASSLVDSMNRVKLFF,TRBJ1-4,.,16,few,TRBV5-5
TGTGCCAGCAGTTTAGAGGGCATCAATCAGCCCCAGCATTTT,CASSLEGINQPQHF,TRBJ1-5,.,14,.,TRBV27
TGCAGCGTTGAGGGACAGGGGTCCTCTGGGGCCAACGTCCTGACTTTC,CSVEGQGSSGANVLTF,TRBJ2-6,TRBD1,16,few,TRBV29-1
TGCAGTGCTAGTCCCAGCGGGGGGGTTCACAATGAGCAGTTCTTC,CSASPSGGVHNEQFF,TRBJ2-1,TRBD2,15,many,TRBV20-1
TGTGCCAGCGGCCATCAGGGCGGAGGGGTCGGGGAGCTGTTTTTT,CASGHQGGGVGELFF,TRBJ2-2,.,15,many,TRBV6-2/TRBV6-3
TGCAGTGCCGAGGGACAGGGGGCTTTCTATGGCTACACCTTC,CSAEGQGAFYGYTF,TRBJ1-2,TRBD1,14,few,TRBV20-1
TGTGCCAGCAGTCTAGCGGGGTTCGAAGAGACCCAGTACTTC,CASSLAGFEETQYF,TRBJ2-5,TRBD2,14,.,TRBV28
TGTGCCACCAGTGATCTGACAGGGGGCGAAAGCAATGAGCAGTTCTTC,CATSDLTGGESNEQFF,TRBJ2-1,TRBD1,16,few,TRBV24-1
TGCAGTGCAGAAGGACCATCAGGGGGCTGGGGTGCTGAAGCTTTCTTT,CSAEGPSGGWGAEAFF,TRBJ1-1,TRBD1,16,few,TRBV20-1
TGCGCCAGCGCTTTCTTAATGAACAGGGGGCCGGCTGAAGCTTTCTTT,CASAFLMNRGPAEAFF,TRBJ1-1,TRBD1,16,.,TRBV5-1
TGTGCCAGCAGCCAAGTCGGCGGGACAGGGTTGCGGGCTTTCTTT,CASSQVGGTGLRAFF,TRBJ1-1,TRBD1,15,few,TRBV14
TGTGCCAGCACCCCCGGACGAGGGGGCCTCACTGAAGCTTTCTTT,CASTPGRGGLTEAFF,TRBJ1-1,TRBD1,15,many,TRBV2
TGTGCCAGCAGCAACCGGGACGGTGCCTACGAGCAGTACTTC,CASSNRDGAYEQYF,TRBJ2-7,.,14,.,TRBV12-3/TRBV12-4
TGTGCCAGCAGTCCGGGACCCACTGAAGCTTTCTTT,CASSPGPTEAFF,TRBJ1-1,.,12,many,TRBV12-3/TRBV12-4
TGCGCCAGCAGCCAAGATGTAAGGACTCCTTCTCTCGCCAAAAACATTCAGTACTTC,CASSQDVRTPSLAKNIQYF,TRBJ2-4,.,19,.,TRBV4-1
TGCAGTGCTAGAGATCCCCGGACAGGGCGATTCAATCAGCCCCAGCATTTT,CSARDPRTGRFNQPQHF,TRBJ1-5,TRBD1,17,few,TRBV20-1
TGCAGTGCTTACGGACTGTTGGGGGGAGATAATTCACCCCTCCACTTT,CSAYGLLGGDNSPLHF,TRBJ1-6,.,16,few,TRBV20-1
TGTGCCAGTAGTACCGAAGGTAGCTCCTACAATGAGCAGTTCTTC,CASSTEGSSYNEQFF,TRBJ2-1,.,15,few,TRBV19
TGTGCCAGCAGAGAGGCAGTGGGAGAGACCCAGTACTTC,CASREAVGETQYF,TRBJ2-5,.,13,few,TRBV7-2
TGTGCCAGCAGCCAGAATCGAGCGGGGAACACCGGGGAGCTGTTTTTT,CASSQNRAGNTGELFF,TRBJ2-2,.,16,.,TRBV14
TGCAGTGTCCCAACAGGGGGCGGGAATACGCAGTATTTT,CSVPTGGGNTQYF,TRBJ2-3,TRBD1,13,few,TRBV20-1
TGTGCCATCAGTGAGGGCGACTCTGGGGCCAACGTCCTGACTTTC,CAISEGDSGANVLTF,TRBJ2-6,.,15,many,TRBV10-3
TGTGCCAGCAGTCTCCCAGCCTCCTTGGAGCAGTACTTC,CASSLPASLEQYF,TRBJ2-7,.,13,many,TRBV28
TGCAGCGCCGACGACAGGGCTCCTGGCTACACCTTC,CSADDRAPGYTF,TRBJ1-2,TRBD1,12,.,TRBV29-1